Below are 7 T cell receptor beta chains sequenced from a single sample in a study of blood T cell repertoires in COVID-19. Method: immunoSEQ multiplex PCR; TCRdb's copy keeps in-frame clones and lacks some. The sample gives 100,000 to 150,000 clones, 65% to 85% of which show up once; approximately 5% is in the top ten. Sequences were obtained from peripheral blood. The receptor set was obtained from a woman aged 70 to 79 with acute or convalescent COVID-19.

The rearrangement uses TRBV9 and TRBJ2-5; 7 nucleotides align to TRBD1. The germline gives CDR1 SGDLS, CDR2 YYNGEE. There are 15 residues in the CDR3. J gave up 11 bases and V 0 bases, and 13 bases lay outside the gene matches. CDR3 protein: CASSVAGDSLGEQYF. The CDR3, as DNA: TGTGCCAGCAGCGTAGCCGGGGACAGCCTCGGGGAGCAGTACTTC. Full variable domain (remainder filled in from reference TRBV9 and TRBJ2-5): DSGVTQTPKHLITATGQRVTLRCSPRSGDLSVYWYQQSLDQGLQFLIQYYNGEERAKGNILERFSAQQFPDLHSELNLSSLELGDSALYFCASSVAGDSLGEQYFGPGTRLLVL.

The chain carries TRBV6-2 or TRBV6-3 and TRBJ1-5; TRBD1 is a possible D gene (5 bases). Germline V gene data show CDR1 as MNHEY and CDR2 as SVGEGT. There are 14 residues in the CDR3. Deletions cut 6 bases from V and 4 bases from J, with 13 bases between. The CDR3 DNA is TGTGCCAGCAGCCGGCGGGACGCAAATCAGCCCCAGCATTTT. Amino acid sequence: CASSRRDANQPQHF.

The V and J genes are TRBV5-4 and TRBJ2-6; 7 bases match TRBD1. With V trimmed by 9 bases and J by 3 bases, 12 bases remained unmatched. CDR1 is SGHNT, CDR2 YYREEE, per germline (reference sequence). The CDR3 consists of 16 residues. The CDR3 protein is CAMRRGGAGGANVLTF. CDR3 bases: TGTGCCATGAGGAGAGGGGGCGCCGGTGGGGCCAACGTCCTGACTTTC.

Only one count was recorded for this clone. This chain links TRBV7-6 with TRBJ2-5; 11 bases align to TRBD1. Germline CDR1 SGHVS, CDR2 FNYEAQ. Losses at the gene ends were 5 bases for V and 5 bases for J; bases not matched to a gene: 10. This CDR3 has 16 residues. The CDR3 loop is CASSPAGQGGRETQYF. DNA of the CDR3: TGTGCCAGCAGCCCTGCGGGACAGGGGGGACGGGAGACCCAGTACTTC. Using reference TRBV7-6 and TRBJ2-5 for the parts outside the CDR3, the full variable domain is GAGVSQSPRYKVTKRGQDVALRCDPISGHVSLYWYRQALGQGPEFLTYFNYEAQQDKSGLPNDRFSAERPEGSISTLTIQRTEQRDSAMYRCASSPAGQGGRETQYFGPGTRLLVL.

The V gene is TRBV4-1, the J gene TRBJ2-6, with D unclear. Germline CDR1 reads MGHRA; CDR2 reads YSYEKL. V lost 1 base and J lost 3, with 7 bases in between. The CDR3 loop spans 15 amino acids. CDR3 loop: CASSQVLSGANVLTF. The CDR3 nucleotides are TGCGCCAGCAGCCAAGTTCTCAGTGGGGCCAACGTCCTGACTTTC.

The count of this clone is one. V is TRBV5-1 and J is TRBJ2-3; 11 bases fit TRBD2. CDR3 length: 18 amino acids. Germline V gene data show CDR1 as SGHRS and CDR2 as YFSETQ. V dropped 0 bases and J dropped 1; count of bases not matched to a gene: 7. The CDR3 here is CASSLVLAGVMGTDTQYF. CDR3 in DNA: TGCGCCAGCAGCTTGGTACTAGCGGGGGTGATGGGCACAGATACGCAGTATTTT.

This sequence joins TRBV7-9 and TRBJ2-2; 7 bases map to TRBD1. The junction had 7 bases not matched to a gene; V was cut back by 7 bases and J by 5 bases. The CDR3 has 14 residues. Germline lookup yields CDR1 SEHNR and CDR2 FQNEAQ (reference sequence). The DNA for the CDR3 is TGTGCCAGCAACAGGGACAGAGGGACCGGGGAGCTGTTTTTT. Translated, it gives CASNRDRGTGELFF.